Below are 32 T cell receptor beta chains sequenced from a single sample in a study of OX40 agonist ivuxolimab in advanced cancers. Method: immunoSEQ multiplex PCR; TCRdb's copy keeps in-frame clones and lacks some. The sample consists of about 34,000 clones, roughly 80% of them appearing once. Sequenced material: CD4+ or CD8+ T cells sorted from blood, taken in a trial of the OX40 agonist ivuxolimab. These TCRs come from an adult with an advanced solid tumor such as melanoma, head and neck, liver or kidney cancer.

This clone has just one count. The rearrangement joins TRBV30 to TRBJ1-5, with D unclear. Trimming stripped 0 bases from V and 1 base from J, with 22 bases between. The CDR3 has 19 residues. Germline values: CDR1 GTSNPN, CDR2 SVGIG (reference sequence). For the CDR3, the DNA is TGTGCCTGGAGTGTACGGGCAGGACCAACCTCCGGCAGCAATCAGCCCCAGCATTTT. Translating gives CAWSVRAGPTSGSNQPQHF.

The genes are TRBV27 and TRBJ1-5; no reliable D call. The CDR3 sequence is 13 residues long. The germline V gene has CDR1 MNHEY and CDR2 SMNVEV (reference sequence). Trimming shortened V by 1 base and J by 5 bases, and 6 bases separated the two germline ends. The CDR3 nucleotides are TGTGCCAGCAGTTTATACGACGATCAGCCCCAGCATTTT. Its protein is CASSLYDDQPQHF.

The rearrangement joins TRBV18 to TRBJ2-7, with TRBD1 identical over 8 bases. Germline CDR1 is KGHSH and CDR2 is LQKENI. The CDR3 totals 14 residues. The junction had 9 bases not matched to a gene; V was cut back by 6 bases and J by 5 bases. CDR3 protein: CASSLQQGDDEQYF. In DNA form, the CDR3 reads TGTGCCAGCTCCCTTCAACAGGGGGACGACGAGCAGTACTTC.

The chain combines TRBV6-6 with TRBJ2-5, with TRBD1 matching 8 bases. Germline CDR1 MNHNY, CDR2 SVGAGI (reference sequence). The CDR3 covers 12 residues. J was trimmed by 5 bases and V by 10 bases; bases with no gene match: 6. The CDR3 reads CATRQGFETQYF. CDR3 nucleotide sequence: TGTGCCACTCGACAGGGGTTCGAGACCCAGTACTTC.

The chain has TRBV2 and TRBJ1-3, with 9 bases lining up with TRBD1. J gave up 12 bases and V 5 bases, and 14 bases lay outside the gene matches. The length of the CDR3 is 15 residues. CDR1 is SNHLY, CDR2 FYNNEI, per germline. CDR3 bases: TGTGCCAGCAGTCCCTCGGGACAGGGACGGTTGGTCATATATTTT. Protein product: CASSPSGQGRLVIYF. Full variable domain (remainder filled in from reference TRBV2 and TRBJ1-3): EPEVTQTPSHQVTQMGQEVILRCVPISNHLYFYWYRQILGQKVEFLVSFYNNEISEKSEIFDDQFSVERPDGSNFTLKIRSTKLEDSAMYFCASSPSGQGRLVIYFGEGSWLTVV.

This chain uses TRBV28 with TRBJ2-7; 12 bases fit TRBD1. The CDR3 is made up of 15 amino acids. Germline V lookup: CDR1 MDHEN, CDR2 SYDVKM. V lost 7 bases to trimming and J lost 6 bases; unmatched junction nucleotides: 10. This CDR3 reads CASTTPGQGAIEQYF. The CDR3 region has the DNA TGTGCCAGCACCACACCGGGACAGGGGGCGATCGAGCAGTACTTC. Looking up the rest from reference TRBV28 and TRBJ2-7 gives the full variable domain: DVKVTQSSRYLVKRTGEKVFLECVQDMDHENMFWYRQDPGLGLRLIYFSYDVKMKEKGDIPEGYSVSREKKERFSLILESASTNQTSMYLCASTTPGQGAIEQYFGPGTRLTVT.

The chain has TRBV6-5 and TRBJ1-2; weak D call: TRBD1 (5 bases). Germline CDR1 is MNHEY and CDR2 is SVGAGI. The CDR3 has 13 residues. V lost 5 bases and J 1 base, leaving 8 bases between the germline ends. The CDR3: CASSPQDNYGYTF. CDR3 in DNA: TGTGCCAGCAGTCCACAGGATAACTATGGCTACACCTTC.

The CDR3 bases are TGTGCCAGCAGCTTCGGGGCGGGGCGCACAGATACGCAGTATTTT. Translation gives CASSFGAGRTDTQYF. This chain uses TRBV11-3 with TRBJ2-3; tentative D call: TRBD2 (6 bases). CDR1 and CDR2 from the germline V gene are SGHNT and YENEEA. The V end was cut by 3 bases, the J end by 1 base, with 11 bases between. This CDR3 contains 15 residues.

This clone was seen a few times. This rearrangement joins TRBV7-2 to TRBJ1-6; the match to TRBD1 covers 8 bases. Germline V CDR1 and CDR2: SGHTA, FQGNSA. V gave up 6 bases and J gave up 8 bases; unmatched junction bases: 3. CDR3 length: 13 residues. Here the CDR3 reads CASSPDRDSPLHF. DNA of the CDR3: TGTGCCAGCAGTCCGGACAGGGATTCACCCCTCCACTTT.

The rearrangement joins TRBV29-1 to TRBJ1-2; D gene uncertain. The germline gives CDR1 SQVTM, CDR2 ANQGSEA. This CDR3 is 15 amino acids long. Between the trimmed V and J ends, which lost 7 bases and 8 bases, there was a span of 26 bases. The CDR3 region has the DNA TGCAGCGGCTGGGTTTCTCGTGGACTCGGCGAAGGCTACACCTTC. This codes for CSGWVSRGLGEGYTF.

The count of this clone is one. CDR3 sequence: CASSPRTGGGHEQYF. CDR3 DNA: TGTGCCAGCAGTCCCCGGACAGGGGGCGGCCACGAGCAGTACTTC. The chain uses TRBV28 and TRBJ2-7, with 11 bases that match TRBD1. J gave up 5 bases and V 5 bases, and 8 bases lay outside the gene matches. This CDR3 has 15 residues. Germline V gene data show CDR1 as MDHEN and CDR2 as SYDVKM.

The chain carries TRBV28 and TRBJ1-2; TRBD1 agrees at 7 bases. The CDR3 is made up of 13 amino acids. Unmatched junction bases numbered 3, after V lost 8 bases and J lost 0 bases. Germline CDR1 and CDR2: MDHEN and SYDVKM. CDR3 in amino acids: CASYQGANYGYTF. The CDR3 nucleotides read TGTGCCAGCTACCAGGGGGCTAACTATGGCTACACCTTC.

This chain links TRBV23-1 with TRBJ2-1, with TRBD2 identical over 9 bases. TRBV23-1 is assigned to the ORF class and has an uncertain function. The CDR3 length is 14 residues. J was trimmed by 5 bases and V by 7 bases; bases with no gene match: 6. The CDR3 DNA reads as TGCGCCAGCACTGGCGGGGGGGACAACAATGAGCAGTTCTTC. Residues: CASTGGGDNNEQFF.

The chain carries TRBV7-3 and TRBJ1-1, with TRBD1 as a possible D gene (6 bases). Per the germline V gene, CDR1 is SGHTA and CDR2 is FQGTGA. The V end lost 2 bases, the J end lost 6 bases, and 16 bases lay between the germline ends. CDR3 length: 15 amino acids. DNA for the CDR3: TGTGCCAGCAGCTTAGTGGCCGGGGGGCACTCTGAAGCTTTCTTT. It translates to CASSLVAGGHSEAFF.

The rearrangement links TRBV7-8 to TRBJ2-7; 7 bases match TRBD2. The J segment lost 3 bases and the V segment lost 0 bases, leaving 8 bases of the junction unmatched. Germline V lookup: CDR1 SGHVS, CDR2 FQNEAQ. This CDR3 is built from 16 residues. The CDR3 DNA reads as TGTGCCAGCAGCTTAGCCGTGGCGGGAGTTAACTACGAGCAGTACTTC. This sequence encodes CASSLAVAGVNYEQYF.

The rearrangement links TRBV30 to TRBJ2-7, with TRBD1 matching over 8 bases. The ends lost 5 bases at V and 4 bases at J; junction bases unmatched: 7. The V gene's germline CDR1 is GTSNPN and CDR2 SVGIG (reference sequence). The CDR3 has 13 amino acids. CDR3 bases: TGTGCCTGGGGAAGGACAGGGTGGTACGAGCAGTACTTC. Protein: CAWGRTGWYEQYF.

The chain combines TRBV7-2 with TRBJ2-1; D tentatively fits TRBD1 or TRBD2 (5 bases each). V lost 4 bases and J 9 bases, leaving 16 bases between the germline ends. Germline V gene sequence: CDR1 SGHTA, CDR2 FQGNSA. The CDR3 has 14 amino acids. This CDR3 is CASSWDQPSGEQFF. The CDR3 nucleotides are TGTGCCAGCAGCTGGGACCAACCGAGCGGTGAGCAGTTCTTC.

The chain employs TRBV4-1 and TRBJ2-7, with TRBD1 matching over 10 bases. Germline V gene data show CDR1 as MGHRA and CDR2 as YSYEKL. The CDR3 is 16 residues long. The V segment lost 4 bases and the J segment 0 bases; nucleotides outside the gene matches: 6. Written as DNA, the CDR3 is TGCGCCAGCAGCCTTCTCCGGGACAGGGGCTCCTACGAGCAGTACTTC. It yields the protein CASSLLRDRGSYEQYF.

The rearrangement uses TRBV7-9 and TRBJ1-6, with D hard to call. The CDR3 spans 13 residues. From germline, CDR1 is SEHNR and CDR2 FQNEAQ (reference sequence). The V gene lost 5 bases and the J gene lost 9 bases, with 11 bases spanning the gap. The CDR3 protein is CASSTERVSPLHF. CDR3 coding DNA: TGTGCCAGCAGCACCGAAAGGGTTTCACCCCTCCACTTT.

This chain joins TRBV7-3 and TRBJ2-3; the match to TRBD2 covers 10 bases. The CDR3 extends over 15 amino acids. The V gene's germline CDR1 is SGHTA and CDR2 FQGTGA. J lost 2 bases, V lost 4 bases, and 3 bases had no gene match. This chain's CDR3 is CASSSGTSDTDTQYF. The CDR3 DNA sequence: TGTGCCAGCAGCTCCGGGACTAGCGACACAGATACGCAGTATTTT.

V is TRBV9 and J is TRBJ2-3, with 8 positions matching TRBD2. Germline V lookup: CDR1 SGDLS, CDR2 YYNGEE. This CDR3 contains 17 residues. Trimming took 4 bases from V and 1 from J; bases not matched to a gene: 11. The CDR3 region has the DNA TGTGCCAGCAGCCCCCGCGTCAGCGGGAGCGGCACAGATACGCAGTATTTT. Translated, it gives CASSPRVSGSGTDTQYF.

This chain links TRBV19 with TRBJ2-1; a weak D match, TRBD2 (5 bases). This CDR3 is 15 amino acids long. V was cut by 1 base and J by 12 bases, with 19 bases left in between. CDR1 is LNHDA and CDR2 is SQIVND in the germline V gene (reference sequence). The CDR3 nucleotides read TGTGCCAGTAGTATAGCCCCCGGCGGGCACCATACGCAGTTCTTC. Translating it yields CASSIAPGGHHTQFF.

The chain links TRBV4-3 to TRBJ1-3; TRBD1 is a possible D gene (6 bases). Germline values: CDR1 LGHNA, CDR2 YSLEER. This CDR3 contains 17 residues. V was clipped by 3 bases and J by 0 bases, with 15 bases between them. CDR3 DNA: TGCGCCAGCAGCCATTTGAGGGGGGGGAACTCTGGAAACACCATATATTTT. Its protein is CASSHLRGGNSGNTIYF.

This chain uses TRBV18 with TRBJ2-7, with 10 bases aligning to TRBD2. The length of the CDR3 is 14 residues. CDR1 and CDR2 (germline): KGHSH, LQKENI. V lost 3 bases and J lost 5; bases outside the gene matches: 4. The CDR3 loop is CASSPPSGSDEQYF. The CDR3 DNA sequence: TGTGCCAGCTCACCTCCTAGCGGGAGCGACGAGCAGTACTTC.

V usage is TRBV7-2 and J usage is TRBJ2-5; D gene unclear. The CDR3 is made up of 13 amino acids. Trimming removed 5 bases at V and 3 bases at J, with 10 bases between. Germline V gene lookup returns CDR1 SGHTA and CDR2 FQGNSA. The CDR3 DNA sequence: TGTGCCAGCAGCACCAGACGGAAAGAGACCCAGTACTTC. This gives the protein CASSTRRKETQYF.

This chain uses TRBV12-1 with TRBJ2-2; the table assigns TRBD1, which was not confirmed against the DNA. TRBV12-1 is classified as a pseudogene. This CDR3 spans 16 amino acids. CDR3 region: CASSSPGQGNTGELFF. CDR3 bases: TGTGCCAGCAGCTCTCCGGGACAGGGAAACACCGGGGAGCTGTTTTTT.

This clone has only a few counts. This rearrangement joins TRBV29-1 to TRBJ1-1; no definite D call. Germline V gene data show CDR1 as SQVTM and CDR2 as ANQGSEA. This CDR3 has 13 residues. V gave up 8 bases and J gave up 0 bases, with 13 bases separating them. As DNA, the CDR3 is TGCAGCCCCCCAGCGAAAGTGAACACTGAAGCTTTCTTT. It is translated as CSPPAKVNTEAFF.

The chain links TRBV10-3 to TRBJ2-7; TRBD1 agrees at 7 bases. CDR1 and CDR2 from the germline V gene are ENHRY and SYGVKD. The V gene end was trimmed by 10 bases and the J gene end by 1 base; junction bases not matched to a gene: 16. The CDR3 extends over 16 amino acids. The CDR3 region is CATWPGTAQISYEQYF. The DNA of the CDR3 is TGTGCCACCTGGCCCGGGACAGCTCAGATATCCTACGAGCAGTACTTC.

The V and J genes are TRBV27 and TRBJ1-4; D unresolved. Deletions cut 7 bases from V and 0 bases from J, with 12 bases between. Germline V gene data show CDR1 as MNHEY and CDR2 as SMNVEV (reference sequence). CDR3 length: 15 residues. The CDR3 DNA sequence: TGTGCCAGCACCCCGCGATGGGCAACTAATGAAAAACTGTTTTTT. Residues: CASTPRWATNEKLFF.

The chain carries TRBV19 and TRBJ1-2; 7 nucleotides agree with TRBD1. Germline V CDR1 and CDR2: LNHDA, SQIVND (reference sequence). The CDR3 length is 13 residues. V shed 6 bases and J 6 bases; nucleotides not matched to a gene: 7. This CDR3 reads CASRSQGVDGYTF. The CDR3, as DNA: TGTGCCAGTAGGTCGCAGGGGGTAGATGGCTACACCTTC.

The chain employs TRBV7-2 and TRBJ2-2; 10 nucleotides align to TRBD1. This CDR3 contains 14 residues. Trimming removed 6 bases from V and 8 bases from J; junction bases left unmatched: 6. In germline, CDR1 is SGHTA, CDR2 FQGNSA. CDR3 region: CASSPTGGVGELFF. Written as DNA, the CDR3 is TGTGCCAGCAGTCCGACAGGGGGCGTGGGGGAGCTGTTTTTT.

The chain couples TRBV7-2 to TRBJ2-2; TRBD2 is a possible D gene (5 bases). Germline CDR1 is SGHTA and CDR2 is FQGNSA. This CDR3 is built from 14 residues. Trimming pared 3 bases from V and 6 bases from J, leaving 11 bases between. CDR3 protein: CASSLDLSAGELFF. CDR3 sequence (DNA): TGTGCCAGCAGCTTGGACCTTAGCGCCGGGGAGCTGTTTTTT. Full variable domain (missing parts from reference TRBV7-2 and TRBJ2-2): GAGVSQSPSNKVTEKGKDVELRCDPISGHTALYWYRQSLGQGLEFLIYFQGNSAPDKSGLPSDRFSAERTGGSVSTLTIQRTQQEDSAVYLCASSLDLSAGELFFGEGSRLTVL.